The 16 T cell receptor beta chains listed next were all sequenced from one sample in a study of CD8+CD57+ T cells in acquired aplastic anemia. The template for TCR beta VDJ and CDR3 sequence profiling was genomic DNA. TCRdb re-called the reads with MiXCR, one entry per CDR3 protein. The sample records roughly 80,000 distinct CDR3 sequences, roughly 72% being singletons. Patients chosen for sequencing had CD8+CD57+ cells that had expanded, as shown by flow cytometry. Input material: sorted CD4+, CD8+, or CD8+CD57+ T cells (not recorded which) from PBMCs. These receptors originate from a human donor with aplastic anemia.

CDR3 amino acids: CASSDGTGYEQYF. CDR3 DNA: TGTGCCAGCAGTGACGGGACAGGATACGAGCAGTACTTC. V gene TRBV2 combines with J gene TRBJ2-7; 8 bases map to TRBD1. After removal of 3 bases from V and 4 bases from J, the junction contained 2 bases not matched to a gene. There are 13 residues in the CDR3. Germline CDR1 reads SNHLY; CDR2 reads FYNNEI.

This chain joins TRBV19 and TRBJ2-7; 7 nucleotides align to TRBD2. The DNA end is a closer match to TRBJ2-1, so the J assignment may be wrong. The CDR3 has 15 amino acids. Germline loops: CDR1 LNHDA, CDR2 SQIVND (reference sequence). The CDR3 DNA sequence: TGTGCCAGTAGACCAAAAGCGGGGCCGCTTAATGAGCAGTTCTTC. This encodes CASRPKAGPLNEQFF.

In this sample, this clonotype turned up a few times. V is TRBV27 and J is TRBJ1-5; the D is unclear. The CDR3 has 15 residues. Germline values: CDR1 MNHEY, CDR2 SMNVEV (reference sequence). Trimming took off 0 bases at V and 2 bases at J, with 8 bases between the two ends. The CDR3 bases are TGTGCCAGCAGTTTATCGGGGTACGGCAATCAGCCCCAGCATTTT. This translates into CASSLSGYGNQPQHF.

The CDR3 coding sequence is TGTGCCACCAGCAGAACCGGGACGAACCAAGAGACCCAGTACTTC. Translated, it gives CATSRTGTNQETQYF. The chain recombines TRBV15 with TRBJ2-5; D may match TRBD1 or TRBD2 (5 bases each). Germline values: CDR1 LNHNV, CDR2 YYDKDF (reference sequence). The CDR3 contains 15 residues. Between the trimmed V and J ends, which lost 2 bases and 0 bases, there was a span of 10 bases.

In its sample, this clonotype was seen many times. The chain couples TRBV15 to TRBJ2-2, with 11 bases fitting TRBD2. Trimming at V came to 5 bases and at J to 0 bases, leaving 5 bases not matched to a gene. This CDR3 has 17 amino acids. CDR1 and CDR2 (germline): LNHNV, YYDKDF (reference sequence). As DNA, the CDR3 is TGTGCCACCAGCTCAGGGACTAGCGGAACGAACACCGGGGAGCTGTTTTTT. Protein product: CATSSGTSGTNTGELFF.

The sample holds many counts of this clonotype. This sequence joins TRBV6-5 and TRBJ2-7, with D possibly being TRBD2 (6 bases). Trimming took 0 bases from V and 4 from J, leaving 10 bases between them. This CDR3 region has 14 residues. Germline V CDR1 and CDR2: MNHEY, SVGAGI. This CDR3 reads CASSYSEGRYEQYF. The CDR3 bases are TGTGCCAGCAGTTACTCGGAGGGCAGATACGAGCAGTACTTC.

V is TRBV9 and J is TRBJ2-7; 9 bases fit TRBD2. CDR3 length: 13 amino acids. From germline, CDR1 is SGDLS and CDR2 YYNGEE. With V trimmed by 4 bases and J by 6 bases, 5 bases remained unmatched. CDR3 protein: CASSLAGAGEQYF. In DNA, the CDR3 is TGTGCCAGCAGCTTAGCGGGAGCGGGCGAGCAGTACTTC.

The chain carries TRBV7-8 and TRBJ2-7; the D is unclear. Germline V gives CDR1 SGHVS, CDR2 FQNEAQ. This CDR3 spans 13 amino acids. V was shortened by 3 bases and J by 4 bases, with 10 bases between the two germline ends. CDR3 in amino acids: CASSLASRYEQYF. The CDR3 DNA reads TGTGCCAGCAGCTTGGCGAGTCGGTACGAGCAGTACTTC.

The chain has TRBV25-1 and TRBJ1-3; tentatively, D is TRBD1 (6 bases). This CDR3 is 13 amino acids long. From germline, CDR1 is MGHDK and CDR2 SYGVNS. The V end lost 10 bases, the J end lost 0 bases, and 10 bases lay between the germline ends. CDR3 in amino acids: CATRGGSGNTIYF. The CDR3 DNA is TGTGCCACCCGAGGGGGCTCTGGAAACACCATATATTTT.

This clonotype was picked up a small number of times. This chain links TRBV10-3 with TRBJ2-3; no definite D call. Deletions cut 3 bases from V and 4 bases from J, with 14 bases between. The CDR3 runs to 15 residues. Germline V CDR1 and CDR2: ENHRY, SYGVKD. The CDR3 DNA reads as TGTGCCATCAGTGAAGTAACACGGTCCCCAGATACGCAGTATTTT. It yields the protein CAISEVTRSPDTQYF.

The chain links TRBV29-1 to TRBJ2-5, with a tentative D call TRBD2 (6 bases). The CDR3 runs 13 residues. Trimming shortened V by 4 bases and J by 0 bases, and 9 bases separated the two germline ends. CDR1 and CDR2 from the germline V gene are SQVTM and ANQGSEA. The CDR3: CSVAGLNQETQYF. The CDR3 coding sequence is TGCAGCGTTGCAGGACTAAACCAAGAGACCCAGTACTTC.

J is TRBJ2-1 and V is TRBV19; D is undetermined. The CDR3 is 13 amino acids. CDR1 is LNHDA and CDR2 is SQIVND in the germline V gene (reference sequence). Trimming pared 0 bases from V and 9 bases from J, leaving 9 bases between. The CDR3 nucleotides read TGTGCCAGTAGTATAGATCTGGCAGGTGAGCAGTTCTTC. It encodes CASSIDLAGEQFF.

The V call is TRBV5-4, the J call TRBJ2-1; 8 bases are a match to TRBD2. From germline, CDR1 is SGHNT and CDR2 YYREEE (reference sequence). The CDR3 extends over 16 amino acids. Losses at the gene ends were 6 bases for V and 0 bases for J; bases not matched to a gene: 8. The CDR3 loop is CASTLGSGGSYNEQFF. As DNA, the CDR3 is TGTGCCAGCACCCTGGGGAGCGGGGGCTCCTACAATGAGCAGTTCTTC.

The chain links TRBV7-9 to TRBJ2-5, with D uncertain. Germline V gives CDR1 SEHNR, CDR2 FQNEAQ (reference sequence). V lost 0 bases and J 3 bases, leaving 2 bases between the germline ends. There are 12 residues in the CDR3. For the CDR3, the DNA is TGTGCCAGCAGCTTAGCGAAAGAGACCCAGTACTTC. The encoded protein is CASSLAKETQYF. The entire variable domain, with the rest obtained from reference TRBV7-9 and TRBJ2-5, is as follows: DTGVSQNPRHKITKRGQNVTFRCDPISEHNRLYWYRQTLGQGPEFLTYFQNEAQLEKSRLLSDRFSAERPKGSFSTLEIQRTEQGDSAMYLCASSLAKETQYFGPGTRLLVL.

This clonotype was seen more than once but under ten times. This chain connects TRBV20-1 to TRBJ1-3, with D unclear. CDR3 length equals 13 residues. Per the germline V gene, CDR1 is DFQATT and CDR2 is SNEGSKA (reference sequence). V shed 6 bases and J shed 3 bases, with 12 bases lying between them. CDR3 bases: TGCAGTGCACCGGGTCCAGTTGGAAACACCATATATTTT. Translation gives CSAPGPVGNTIYF.

This clonotype was recorded once. The genes are TRBV20-1 and TRBJ2-3, with TRBD2 matching over 9 bases. Trimming took 6 bases from V and 4 from J; bases not matched to a gene: 8. This CDR3 spans 14 amino acids. Germline V gene sequence: CDR1 DFQATT, CDR2 SNEGSKA (reference sequence). CDR3 protein: CSAINSGRADTQYF. CDR3 sequence (DNA): TGCAGTGCCATAAATAGCGGGAGAGCAGATACGCAGTATTTT.